The 26 T cell receptor beta chains listed next were all sequenced from one sample in a study of graft-versus-host responses after intestinal transplantation. The repertoire was sequenced with immunoSEQ multiplex PCR; TCRdb's copy has only in-frame clones and lacks some. Of about 120,000 clones in the sample, approximately 90% are singletons; the top ten hold roughly 0.2%. These receptors lack a known antigen. Sequencing was performed on unstimulated CD4+ T cells sorted from spleen or lymph node cells, taken before intestinal transplant. The source is a human donor who received an intestinal transplant.

The chain carries TRBV5-1 and TRBJ2-7; TRBD1 matches at 11 bases. V lost 2 bases to trimming and J lost 3 bases; unmatched junction nucleotides: 4. The germline gives CDR1 SGHRS, CDR2 YFSETQ. This CDR3 contains 15 residues. CDR3 sequence reads: CASSLGQGAIYEQYF. DNA of the CDR3: TGCGCCAGCAGCTTAGGACAGGGGGCAATCTACGAGCAGTACTTC.

The chain is built from TRBV18 and TRBJ2-5; 7 positions agree with TRBD2. The germline V gene encodes CDR1 KGHSH and CDR2 LQKENI. The CDR3 length is 16 residues. Trimming took 3 bases from V and 1 from J; bases not matched to a gene: 8. CDR3 coding DNA: TGTGCCAGCTCACCTGGGGCGGGGGTCGTCCAAGAGACCCAGTACTTC. The encoded protein is CASSPGAGVVQETQYF.

The chain has TRBV6-1 and TRBJ2-1; D unclear. Germline CDR1 is MNHNS and CDR2 is SASEGT. This CDR3 region has 13 residues. V lost 6 bases and J 8 bases, leaving 14 bases between the germline ends. This CDR3 reads CASSRQVPHEQFF. In DNA form, the CDR3 reads TGTGCCAGCAGCAGGCAGGTCCCGCATGAGCAGTTCTTC.

This rearrangement joins TRBV19 to TRBJ1-2, with D perhaps TRBD1 (5 bases). The V end lost 5 bases, the J end lost 0 bases, and 19 bases lay between the germline ends. In germline, CDR1 is LNHDA, CDR2 SQIVND (reference sequence). The CDR3 is made up of 17 amino acids. CDR3 residues: CASSGREVALANYGYTF. The CDR3 coding sequence is TGTGCCAGTAGTGGCAGGGAAGTCGCCTTGGCTAACTATGGCTACACCTTC.

The gene calls are TRBV14 and TRBJ1-3, with 7 bases identical to TRBD1. This CDR3 has 16 residues. Germline V gene data show CDR1 as SGHDN and CDR2 as FVKESK. Trimming at V came to 2 bases and at J to 0 bases, leaving 4 bases not matched to a gene. CDR3 region: CASSQRTGLSGNTIYF. The DNA of the CDR3 is TGTGCCAGCAGCCAAAGGACAGGCCTCTCTGGAAACACCATATATTTT.

The chain is built from TRBV12-5 and TRBJ1-5, with a tentative D call TRBD1 (5 bases). The CDR3 has 14 residues. Trimming cost V 5 bases and J 2 bases, with 10 bases left between them. Germline CDR1 and CDR2: LGHNT and FRNRAP. The CDR3 nucleotides read TGTGCTAGTGGTGCCACACAGGGCAATCAGCCCCAGCATTTT. Its protein is CASGATQGNQPQHF. Variable domain in full (rest from reference TRBV12-5 and TRBJ1-5): DARVTQTPRHKVTEMGQEVTMRCQPILGHNTVFWYRQTMMQGLELLAYFRNRAPLDDSGMPKDRFSAEMPDATLATLKIQPSEPRDSAVYFCASGATQGNQPQHFGDGTRLSIL.

This chain links TRBV7-3 with TRBJ2-7; 13 bases are a match to TRBD2. This CDR3 has 15 residues. V was clipped by 5 bases and J by 5 bases; unmatched bases: 6. Looked up from germline, CDR1 is SGHTA and CDR2 is FQGTGA. CDR3 sequence: CASSLLAGGPHEQYF. In nucleotides, the CDR3 is TGTGCCAGCAGCCTACTAGCGGGAGGGCCTCACGAGCAGTACTTC.

V and J are TRBV27 and TRBJ2-5, with D unresolved. Trimming cost V 3 bases and J 2 bases, with 10 bases left between them. The CDR3 runs 14 residues. CDR1 MNHEY and CDR2 SMNVEV come from the germline V gene (reference sequence). CDR3 bases: TGTGCCAGCAGTTTTGGCTTCTTACAAGAGACCCAGTACTTC. The encoded protein is CASSFGFLQETQYF.

V is TRBV11-2 and J is TRBJ2-7, with 8 bases matching TRBD1. Germline-derived CDR1 and CDR2 are SGHAT and FQNNGV. This CDR3 region has 15 residues. The junction had 9 bases not matched to a gene; V was cut back by 3 bases and J by 5 bases. In DNA form, the CDR3 reads TGTGCCAGCAGCTTTGCGGGACAGGCGGGTGACGAGCAGTACTTC. Translation: CASSFAGQAGDEQYF. The whole variable domain, filled in from reference TRBV11-2 and TRBJ2-7, reads EAGVAQSPRYKIIEKRQSVAFWCNPISGHATLYWYQQILGQGPKLLIQFQNNGVVDDSQLPKDRFSAERLKGVDSTLKIQPAKLEDSAVYLCASSFAGQAGDEQYFGPGTRLTVT.

The V gene is TRBV10-1, the J gene TRBJ2-3, with 10 bases fitting TRBD2. The CDR3 contains 16 residues. CDR1 WNHNN and CDR2 SYGVQD come from the germline V gene (reference sequence). Trimming cost V 0 bases and J 6 bases; bases outside gene matches: 6. The chain's CDR3 is CASSESGAGGSDTQYF. Here the CDR3 DNA reads TGCGCCAGCAGTGAGTCGGGAGCGGGGGGGTCGGATACGCAGTATTTT.

V usage is TRBV5-5 and J usage is TRBJ1-5, with TRBD1 matching 7 bases. The CDR3 contains 17 residues. The V gene's germline CDR1 is SGHKS and CDR2 YYEKEE (reference sequence). V trimming: 0 bases; J trimming: 4 bases; junction bases outside the gene matches: 10. The CDR3 region has the DNA TGTGCCAGCAGCTTGGGAGCCTCGACAGGGCGAAATCAGCCCCAGCATTTT. Its protein is CASSLGASTGRNQPQHF. Using reference TRBV5-5 and TRBJ1-5 for the parts outside the CDR3, the full variable domain is DAGVTQSPTHLIKTRGQQVTLRCSPISGHKSVSWYQQVLGQGPQFIFQYYEKEERGRGNFPDRFSARQFPNYSSELNVNALLLGDSALYLCASSLGASTGRNQPQHFGDGTRLSIL.

The rearrangement links TRBV6-1 to TRBJ1-5; 8 bases agree with TRBD1. Germline values: CDR1 MNHNS, CDR2 SASEGT. This CDR3 has 13 residues. V was clipped by 5 bases and J by 4 bases; unmatched bases: 1. This CDR3 reads CASSRTGNQPQHF. The CDR3 bases are TGTGCCAGCAGTCGGACAGGGAATCAGCCCCAGCATTTT.

The chain is built from TRBV5-1 and TRBJ2-2; D is unresolved. The V end lost 3 bases, the J end lost 0 bases, and 3 bases lay between the germline ends. Germline assignment: CDR1 SGHRS and CDR2 YFSETQ. The CDR3 is 13 amino acids. This CDR3 reads CASSSTNTGELFF. DNA for the CDR3: TGCGCCAGCAGCTCCACGAACACCGGGGAGCTGTTTTTT.

V gene TRBV5-1 combines with J gene TRBJ2-1; 13 bases fit TRBD2. This CDR3 has 14 amino acids. The V segment lost 3 bases and the J segment 6 bases; nucleotides outside the gene matches: 0. CDR1 and CDR2 (germline): SGHRS, YFSETQ. Here the CDR3 DNA reads TGCGCCAGCAGCTGGACTAGCGGGAGCAATGAGCAGTTCTTC. The encoded protein is CASSWTSGSNEQFF.

This rearrangement joins TRBV2 to TRBJ2-3; the match to TRBD2 covers 8 bases. Germline trimming cut 4 bases from V and 5 bases from J; bases unmatched to any gene: 8. Germline V lookup: CDR1 SNHLY, CDR2 FYNNEI. The CDR3 sequence is 15 residues long. The CDR3 coding sequence is TGTGCCAGCAGTGGGGGGGGCGGGAGGCAAGATACGCAGTATTTT. Amino acid sequence: CASSGGGGRQDTQYF.

This clone was found once. The genes are TRBV6-5 and TRBJ2-3; 10 positions match TRBD2. V lost 10 bases and J lost 8; bases outside the gene matches: 9. This CDR3 has 13 residues. Germline V gene lookup returns CDR1 MNHEY and CDR2 SVGAGI. The CDR3 DNA sequence: TGTGCCACCTGGAGCGGGAGGGCCGGTACGCAGTATTTT. Translated: CATWSGRAGTQYF.

Concerning this clone itself: Germline and junction disagree at one end, which may indicate a read error. The genes are TRBV6-6 and TRBJ2-7; tentative D call: TRBD2 (5 bases). This CDR3 comprises 12 residues. From germline, CDR1 is MNHNY and CDR2 SVGAGI (reference sequence). Here the CDR3 DNA reads TGTGCCAGCAGACGCCAAGACTACGGGCAGTACTTC. Translation: CASRRQDYGQYF.

The V and J genes are TRBV2 and TRBJ2-4; TRBD1 might be the D (6 bases). This CDR3 has 14 amino acids. Germline assignment: CDR1 SNHLY and CDR2 FYNNEI. The germline V and J ends were trimmed by 8 bases and 2 bases, with 13 bases remaining between them. In nucleotides, the CDR3 is TGTGCCAGCGATACACAGGGCACCAAAAACATTCAGTACTTC. Its translation is CASDTQGTKNIQYF.

The genes are TRBV27 and TRBJ2-1; a possible D gene is TRBD2 (5 bases). The CDR3 contains 17 residues. Trimming removed 0 bases from V and 2 bases from J, with 14 bases in between. Germline V lookup: CDR1 MNHEY, CDR2 SMNVEV (reference sequence). The CDR3 DNA sequence: TGTGCCAGCAGTTTATCCCGGACGAGGGTGGCCTACAATGAGCAGTTCTTC. Encoded protein: CASSLSRTRVAYNEQFF.

The genes are TRBV6-1 and TRBJ1-3, with a possible D match to TRBD1 (5 bases). CDR3 length: 14 amino acids. V lost 3 bases and J lost 4, with 10 bases in between. The germline CDR1 and CDR2 sequences are MNHNS and SASEGT. The CDR3 is CASSDRATGNTIYF. CDR3 DNA: TGTGCCAGCAGTGACAGGGCCACAGGAAACACCATATATTTT.

This clone showed up just a few times. The chain combines TRBV5-4 with TRBJ2-7; 9 bases line up with TRBD1. Trimming at V came to 4 bases and at J to 1 base, leaving 3 bases not matched to a gene. Germline CDR1 reads SGHNT; CDR2 reads YYREEE (reference sequence). The CDR3 runs to 14 residues. CDR3 protein: CASSRQGGSYEQYF. The CDR3 DNA sequence: TGTGCCAGCAGCAGACAGGGGGGTTCCTACGAGCAGTACTTC.

The chain uses TRBV2 and TRBJ2-7; 10 positions agree with TRBD2. The CDR3 is made up of 15 amino acids. Unmatched junction bases numbered 13, after V lost 7 bases and J lost 7 bases. Germline CDR1 and CDR2: SNHLY and FYNNEI. DNA of the CDR3: TGTGCCAGCACCCTCCAACCGGGACTAGCGTGGGAGCAGTACTTC. It specifies CASTLQPGLAWEQYF.

The V and J genes are TRBV5-6 and TRBJ1-4; D perhaps matches TRBD1 (5 bases). V gave up 4 bases and J gave up 3 bases, with 13 bases separating them. The CDR3 loop spans 15 amino acids. CDR1 and CDR2 from the germline V gene are SGHDT and YYEEEE. CDR3 sequence reads: CASSRGGVANEKLFF. Written as DNA, the CDR3 is TGTGCCAGCAGCCGCGGGGGGGTGGCTAATGAAAAACTGTTTTTT.

The chain couples TRBV2 to TRBJ2-5, with TRBD2 as a possible D gene (7 bases). The ends were cut back, 4 bases at V and 1 base at J, with 16 bases in the middle. CDR3 size: 16 residues. Germline CDR1 reads SNHLY; CDR2 reads FYNNEI. The CDR3 DNA reads TGTGCCAGCAGTGTAGGGCAGGGGAGGGGCCAAGAGACCCAGTACTTC. It specifies CASSVGQGRGQETQYF.

In this sample, this clone turned up a few times. The V gene is TRBV5-1, the J gene TRBJ1-2, with 10 bases identical to TRBD1. The CDR3 loop spans 15 amino acids. Trimming cost V 0 bases and J 2 bases; bases outside gene matches: 1. Germline V gene data show CDR1 as SGHRS and CDR2 as YFSETQ. CDR3 DNA: TGCGCCAGCAGCTTGGGACAGGGGGCCAACTATGGCTACACCTTC. Translated, it gives CASSLGQGANYGYTF. The full variable domain, in which reference TRBV5-1 and TRBJ1-2 provide the parts outside the CDR3, is KAGVTQTPRYLIKTRGQQVTLSCSPISGHRSVSWYQQTPGQGLQFLFEYFSETQRNKGNFPGRFSGRQFSNSRSEMNVSTLELGDSALYLCASSLGQGANYGYTFGSGTRLTVV.

This sequence joins TRBV5-6 and TRBJ1-3; perhaps TRBD1 as D (6 bases). Trimming removed 3 bases at V and 0 bases at J, with 10 bases between. Per the germline V gene, CDR1 is SGHDT and CDR2 is YYEEEE. This CDR3 contains 15 residues. The CDR3 here is CASSSGQNSGNTIYF. The CDR3 region has the DNA TGTGCCAGCAGCTCCGGACAGAACTCTGGAAACACCATATATTTT.